This TCR beta chain was profiled in a study of blood T cell repertoires in COVID-19. Study-level information: Acute and convalescent COVID-19 specimens originated in the United States, Italy and Spain. From T cells, B-cell-depleted T cells, or PBMCs came the material, which was cDNA or gDNA.

Trimming left V 0 bases short and J 4 bases short, with 12 bases between. There are 15 residues in the CDR3. From germline, CDR1 is SNHLY and CDR2 FYNNEI. As originally analysed: Amplifying reference gene primers gave estimates of nucleated cell counts. Repertoires were generated with immunoSEQ multiplex PCR, while TCRdb's copy carries only in-frame clones and drops some. The V and J calls and the clone size are those of that table, but D and trimming were determined from the DNA. Among some 350,000 clones listed, 85% to 90% were seen once. The receptor was isolated from a human donor in a cohort sampled during active COVID-19. Sequencing was performed on peripheral blood. The chain couples TRBV2 to TRBJ1-2; D might be TRBD1 (6 bases). This CDR3 reads CASSEAQTGFYGYTF. CDR3 bases: TGTGCCAGCAGTGAAGCGCAGACAGGATTCTATGGCTACACCTTC. Together with reference TRBV2 and TRBJ1-2, the CDR3 gives the full variable domain: EPEVTQTPSHQVTQMGQEVILRCVPISNHLYFYWYRQILGQKVEFLVSFYNNEISEKSEIFDDQFSVERPDGSNFTLKIRSTKLEDSAMYFCASSEAQTGFYGYTFGSGTRLTVV.